Shown below are 21 T cell receptor beta chains from a single sample sequenced in a study of shared clonotypes between healthy human individuals. The table came from immunoSEQ multiplex PCR; TCRdb's copy has only in-frame clones and leaves some out. Counted here are some 500,000 clones, 65% to 80% occurring once; the ten biggest clones make up about 12%. The source material was PBMCs. The receptors were sampled from a woman aged 40 to 50 in good health. Some clones in this sample may be carry-over from other donors' samples.

CDR3 DNA sequence: TGTGCCAGCAGTCTAATTGGGGGAGGGAGGACTGAAGCTTTCTTT. Its translation is CASSLIGGGRTEAFF. The rearrangement joins TRBV28 to TRBJ1-1, with D perhaps TRBD1 (5 bases). Trimming left V 5 bases short and J 5 bases short, with 18 bases between. The CDR3 sequence is 15 residues long. Per the germline V gene, CDR1 is MDHEN and CDR2 is SYDVKM.

This sequence joins TRBV29-1 and TRBJ2-5; 8 nucleotides align to TRBD1. The DNA matches TRBJ2-7 better at its end, which makes the J call doubtful. CDR1 is SQVTM, CDR2 ANQGSEA, per germline. The CDR3 consists of 14 residues. For the CDR3, the DNA is TGCAGCGTGGAGCACGGGACAGGTTCATCCGAGCAGTACTTC. The encoded protein is CSVEHGTGSSEQYF.

This sequence joins TRBV11-2 and TRBJ1-1, with TRBD1 matching over 7 bases. The germline V gene encodes CDR1 SGHAT and CDR2 FQNNGV. The ends lost 4 bases at V and 1 base at J; junction bases unmatched: 0. The CDR3 totals 13 residues. The CDR3 bases are TGTGCCAGCAGCTGGACAGGGAACACTGAAGCTTTCTTT. Translating it yields CASSWTGNTEAFF.

This chain connects TRBV4-2 to TRBJ2-5; no reliable D call. Germline CDR1 is LGHNA and CDR2 is YNFKEQ. This CDR3 has 14 amino acids. Trimming removed 1 base at V and 3 bases at J, with 9 bases between. Here the CDR3 DNA reads TGTGCCAGCAGCCAAGTAGAGGCCAAAGAGACCCAGTACTTC. Translated, it gives CASSQVEAKETQYF.

CDR3 sequence (DNA): TGCGCCAGCAGCTTGGGGACCCGGGACATCTACGAGCAGTACTTC. It encodes CASSLGTRDIYEQYF. J is TRBJ2-7 and V is TRBV5-1; tentative D call: TRBD1 (6 bases). CDR3 size: 15 residues. Germline values: CDR1 SGHRS, CDR2 YFSETQ. Trimming stripped 0 bases from V and 3 bases from J, with 13 bases between.

The V gene is TRBV27, the J gene TRBJ1-5; maybe TRBD1 (6 bases). V gave up 4 bases and J gave up 2 bases, with 12 bases separating them. There are 15 residues in the CDR3. CDR1 and CDR2 (germline): MNHEY, SMNVEV (reference sequence). The CDR3 DNA sequence: TGTGCCAGCAGTTCAGAAGGGGGAGGCAATCAGCCCCAGCATTTT. Encoded protein: CASSSEGGGNQPQHF.

This CDR3 is CASIPPGGGINKLAFF. The CDR3 DNA reads TGTGCCAGCATCCCCCCAGGGGGGGGAATTAATAAGCTGGCTTTCTTT. The V gene is TRBV7-9, the J gene TRBJ1-1; TRBD1 matches at 7 bases. Germline trimming cut 7 bases from V and 11 bases from J; bases unmatched to any gene: 22. The CDR3 consists of 16 residues. CDR1 SEHNR and CDR2 FQNEAQ come from the germline V gene (reference sequence).

This clone has just one count. V is TRBV10-2 and J is TRBJ2-3; D is undetermined. V dropped 0 bases and J dropped 3 bases, with 4 bases sitting between them. Germline V lookup: CDR1 WSHSY, CDR2 SAAADI. This CDR3 region has 13 residues. Here the CDR3 reads CASSESETDTQYF. For the CDR3, the DNA is TGCGCCAGCAGTGAGTCGGAAACAGATACGCAGTATTTT.

This sequence joins TRBV28 and TRBJ2-3; the match to TRBD2 covers 9 bases. From germline, CDR1 is MDHEN and CDR2 SYDVKM. The V and J ends lost 6 bases and 2 bases, in that order; junction bases with no gene match: 6. This CDR3 comprises 15 residues. CDR3 residues: CASSSLAGPTDTQYF. CDR3 bases: TGTGCCAGCAGCTCTCTAGCGGGACCCACAGATACGCAGTATTTT.

Written as DNA, the CDR3 is TGTGCCAGCAGCTTGCGTCAGGGCGGCACCGGGGAGCTGTTTTTT. Protein: CASSLRQGGTGELFF. This chain links TRBV5-5 with TRBJ2-2, with a weak D call TRBD1 (5 bases). Germline V gene data show CDR1 as SGHKS and CDR2 as YYEKEE (reference sequence). The CDR3 covers 15 residues. V gave up 1 base and J gave up 4 bases, with 11 bases separating them.

In nucleotides, the CDR3 is TGCAGTGCCAAAAAAGAGTACGAGCAGTACTTC. It is translated as CSAKKEYEQYF. The chain joins TRBV20-1 to TRBJ2-7; D call uncertain. CDR1 and CDR2 (germline): DFQATT, SNEGSKA (reference sequence). The CDR3 consists of 11 residues. Trimming left V 6 bases short and J 4 bases short, with 10 bases between.

This chain links TRBV4-1 with TRBJ1-6; 9 nucleotides agree with TRBD1. The CDR3 extends over 17 amino acids. Germline CDR1 and CDR2: MGHRA and YSYEKL. Trimming took 3 bases from V and 6 from J; bases not matched to a gene: 9. The CDR3 nucleotides read TGCGCCAGCAGCCAGGCCGGGGGACAGGGTTTTAATTCACCCCTCCACTTT. It specifies CASSQAGGQGFNSPLHF.

This rearrangement joins TRBV30 to TRBJ2-6; tentatively, D is TRBD1 (5 bases). The germline V gene encodes CDR1 GTSNPN and CDR2 SVGIG (reference sequence). V lost 4 bases and J 4 bases, leaving 8 bases between the germline ends. The CDR3 is 13 amino acids. The chain's CDR3 is CAWTWGGANVLTF. DNA of the CDR3: TGTGCCTGGACGTGGGGCGGGGCCAACGTCCTGACTTTC.

The chain has TRBV7-9 and TRBJ1-3, with D unclear. The CDR3 is 12 amino acids. Germline V gene data show CDR1 as SEHNR and CDR2 as FQNEAQ (reference sequence). V was trimmed by 1 base and J by 10 bases, leaving 8 bases between them. CDR3 residues: CASSLDRLTIYF. The CDR3 region has the DNA TGTGCCAGCAGCTTAGATCGTCTGACCATATATTTT.

The chain has TRBV5-4 and TRBJ1-4; D call uncertain. The CDR3 sequence is 14 residues long. V was pared by 4 bases and J by 8 bases, with 15 bases between. Germline V gives CDR1 SGHNT, CDR2 YYREEE (reference sequence). The CDR3 is CASSPTLVGEKLFF. Here the CDR3 DNA reads TGTGCCAGCAGCCCGACCTTGGTTGGCGAAAAACTGTTTTTT.

This clone was counted only a few times. This sequence joins TRBV11-2 and TRBJ2-1, with D unclear. The CDR3 runs to 13 residues. Germline V lookup: CDR1 SGHAT, CDR2 FQNNGV. V was cut by 6 bases and J by 12 bases, with 18 bases left in between. CDR3 protein: CASSPAGPVRQFF. The CDR3 DNA reads TGTGCCAGCAGTCCAGCAGGCCCTGTTCGGCAGTTCTTC. The full variable domain, its missing parts supplied by reference TRBV11-2 and TRBJ2-1, is EAGVAQSPRYKIIEKRQSVAFWCNPISGHATLYWYQQILGQGPKLLIQFQNNGVVDDSQLPKDRFSAERLKGVDSTLKIQPAKLEDSAVYLCASSPAGPVRQFFGPGTRLTVL.

This chain uses TRBV5-1 with TRBJ2-1; D assignment may be TRBD1 or TRBD2 (5 bases each). This CDR3 has 13 amino acids. The V end was cut by 1 base, the J end by 6 bases, with 8 bases between. CDR1 and CDR2 (germline): SGHRS, YFSETQ. The CDR3 is CASSLRGANEQFF. The CDR3, as DNA: TGCGCCAGCAGCTTGAGAGGGGCCAATGAGCAGTTCTTC.

The chain employs TRBV2 and TRBJ2-7; either TRBD1 or TRBD2 may fit D (5 bases each). This CDR3 region has 12 residues. CDR1 and CDR2 from the germline V gene are SNHLY and FYNNEI. The germline V and J ends were trimmed by 10 bases and 2 bases, with 12 bases remaining between them. CDR3 amino acids: CATRDQTYEQYF. DNA for the CDR3: TGTGCCACCCGGGACCAGACCTACGAGCAGTACTTC.

This chain joins TRBV5-8 and TRBJ1-1, with D uncertain. The V and J ends lost 0 bases and 0 bases respectively, with 9 bases between them. The germline V gene has CDR1 SGHTS and CDR2 YDEGEE. The CDR3 has 15 amino acids. The CDR3 reads CASSLEAGLNTEAFF. The CDR3 bases are TGTGCCAGCAGCTTGGAAGCCGGGCTGAACACTGAAGCTTTCTTT. Combining the CDR3 with reference TRBV5-8 and TRBJ1-1 gives the whole variable domain EAGVTQSPTHLIKTRGQQATLRCSPISGHTSVYWYQQALGLGLQFLLWYDEGEERNRGNFPPRFSGRQFPNYSSELNVNALELEDSALYLCASSLEAGLNTEAFFGQGTRLTVV.

J is TRBJ2-4 and V is TRBV19; D possibly uses TRBD1 or TRBD2 (6 bases each). CDR3 length equals 13 residues. The germline V and J ends were trimmed by 7 bases and 8 bases, with 15 bases remaining between them. In germline, CDR1 is LNHDA, CDR2 SQIVND (reference sequence). The chain's CDR3 is CASNQGREYIQYF. DNA for the CDR3: TGTGCCAGTAATCAGGGGCGGGAATACATTCAGTACTTC.

The chain carries TRBV5-4 and TRBJ1-4; a weak D match, TRBD1 (6 bases). Germline V lookup: CDR1 SGHNT, CDR2 YYREEE (reference sequence). The V gene lost 4 bases and the J gene lost 7 bases, with 11 bases spanning the gap. This CDR3 comprises 13 residues. The CDR3 reads CASSQDSLEKLFF. CDR3 sequence (DNA): TGTGCCAGCAGCCAGGACAGCCTTGAAAAACTGTTTTTT.